This TCR beta chain was captured by sequencing in a study of Ad26.COV2.S vaccination and SARS-CoV-2 variants. Profiling relied on immunoSEQ multiplex PCR, and the TCRdb table lists in-frame clones only, not all of them. Of around 450,000 clones in the sample, around 90% were seen once. The treatment was: some 20 received Ad26.COV2.S at low or high dose, single or two shots; 5 received placebo; per-sample allocation not given. The investigators took samples on day 63 after the first vaccine or placebo injection. Points on this clone: What it binds is unknown.

General observations from the study: There was a possibility that the TCR breadth and depth analyses underestimated total T cell responses. Individuals receiving vaccine had higher spike-specific TCR breadth than placebo recipients did.

J was trimmed by 5 bases and V by 3 bases; bases with no gene match: 12. This CDR3 comprises 16 residues. Germline values: CDR1 MDHEN, CDR2 SYDVKM. The receptor's source is a person aged 18-60 years who received the Ad26.COV2.S COVID-19 vaccine or a placebo. V and J are TRBV28 and TRBJ2-7; 8 nucleotides align to TRBD2. The sample was peripheral blood, taken in a trial of Ad26.COV2.S vaccine versus placebo. In DNA form, the CDR3 reads TGTGCCAGCAGTTTTGTCCCCAGCGGGAGAATGAACGAGCAGTACTTC. Its translation is CASSFVPSGRMNEQYF.